This T cell receptor (beta chain) was profiled in a study of cytomegalovirus exposure and HLA in healthy donors. Points from the study as a whole: According to the study, around 160 TCR beta chains were cytomegalovirus-associated. The dataset shows that most TCR sequences were rare, while some public TCRs occurred in many donors.

The germline V gene encodes CDR1 SQVTM and CDR2 ANQGSEA. V gave up 3 bases and J gave up 5 bases; unmatched junction bases: 12. The CDR3 spans 16 residues. This clone was detected only a few times. Antigen specificity is unknown. Libraries were prepared by immunoSEQ multiplex PCR; TCRdb keeps only in-frame clonotypes and omits some of them. This table holds 60,000 to 80,000 clones, over 90% found once. The V gene is TRBV29-1, the J gene TRBJ2-3, with 9 bases matching TRBD2. Sequences were obtained from PBMCs. The TCR originated in a woman aged 18-29 years in good health and CMV-seropositive. Written as DNA, the CDR3 is TGCAGCGTTGAGTTGGTGGGCGGGGGGGCCGTAGATACGCAGTATTTT. It codes for CSVELVGGGAVDTQYF.